This T cell receptor (beta chain) is from a study of cytomegalovirus exposure and HLA in healthy donors. For this clone: Antigen specificity is unknown.

Study-level results: Later work found that TCR association rates differed between HLA loci; DRB1 had the most and HLA-C the fewest. Several of the most significant clusters appeared linked to common viral pathogens, based on a later analysis. Later on, a genetic analysis was performed. It linked a missense variant in DCLRE1C with V- and J-gene trimming of TCR beta.

Deletions cut 5 bases from V and 4 bases from J, with 15 bases between. Germline V gives CDR1 MNHEY, CDR2 SVGAGI. The CDR3 has 15 residues. PCR employed 60 Vbeta and 13 Jbeta primers. Clones were read by immunoSEQ multiplex PCR, and TCRdb kept only the in-frame ones, dropping some. The repertoire holds roughly 140,000 clones, with around 85% as singletons. Sequencing input: PBMCs. The V gene is TRBV6-5, the J gene TRBJ2-1; TRBD1 might be the D (6 bases). The clonotype comes from a female donor in good health and CMV-seronegative. The CDR3 DNA reads as TGTGCCAGCAGTCGGGTCAAAGGGGGTTACAATGAGCAGTTCTTC. Its translation: CASSRVKGGYNEQFF.